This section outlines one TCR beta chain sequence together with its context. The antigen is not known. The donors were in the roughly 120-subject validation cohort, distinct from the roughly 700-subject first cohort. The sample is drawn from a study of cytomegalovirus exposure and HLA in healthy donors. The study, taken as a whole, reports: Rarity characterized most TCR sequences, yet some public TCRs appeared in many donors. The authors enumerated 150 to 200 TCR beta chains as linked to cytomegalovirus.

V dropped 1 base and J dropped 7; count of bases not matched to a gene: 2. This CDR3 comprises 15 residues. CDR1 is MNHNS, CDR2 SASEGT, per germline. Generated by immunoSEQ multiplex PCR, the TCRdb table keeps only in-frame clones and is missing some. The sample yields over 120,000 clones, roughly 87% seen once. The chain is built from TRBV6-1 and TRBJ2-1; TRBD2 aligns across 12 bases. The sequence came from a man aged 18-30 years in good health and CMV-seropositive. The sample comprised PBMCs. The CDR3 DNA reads TGTGCCAGCAGTGAAGGACTAGCGGGGGCGAATGAGCAGTTCTTC. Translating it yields CASSEGLAGANEQFF.